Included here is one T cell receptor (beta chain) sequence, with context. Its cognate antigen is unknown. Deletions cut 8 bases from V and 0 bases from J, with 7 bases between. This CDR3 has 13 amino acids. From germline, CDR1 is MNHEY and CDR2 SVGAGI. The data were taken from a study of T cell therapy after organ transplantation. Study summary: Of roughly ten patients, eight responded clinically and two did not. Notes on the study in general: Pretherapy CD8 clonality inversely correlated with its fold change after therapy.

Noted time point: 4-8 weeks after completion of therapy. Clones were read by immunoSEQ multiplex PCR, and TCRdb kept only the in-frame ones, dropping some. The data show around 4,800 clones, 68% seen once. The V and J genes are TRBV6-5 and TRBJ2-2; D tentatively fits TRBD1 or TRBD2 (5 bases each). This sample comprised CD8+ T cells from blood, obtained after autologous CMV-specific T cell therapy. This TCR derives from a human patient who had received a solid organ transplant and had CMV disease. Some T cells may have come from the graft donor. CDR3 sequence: CASGTANTGELFF. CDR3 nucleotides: TGTGCCAGCGGGACGGCGAACACCGGGGAGCTGTTTTTT.